The 19 T cell receptor beta chains below were found in one sample sequenced in a study of control samples from healthy donors and cancer patients. Using immunoSEQ multiplex PCR, the repertoire was profiled, and TCRdb retains in-frame clones only, with some absent. The sample lists roughly 120,000 clones, roughly nine tenths occurring once. Sequenced input: blood. Receptors originate from a human donor in good health. The donor label of this sample is uncertain.

CDR3 amino acids: CASSQGQGRTPLHF. CDR3 in DNA: TGTGCCAGCAGCCAAGGACAGGGTAGGACACCCCTCCACTTT. This chain connects TRBV3-1 (or the pseudogene TRBV3-2) to TRBJ1-6; 7 bases align to TRBD1. Germline CDR1 LGHDT, CDR2 YNNKEL (reference sequence). With V trimmed by 1 base and J by 11 bases, 5 bases remained unmatched. The CDR3 runs to 14 residues.

This chain uses TRBV6-5 with TRBJ1-4; D is undetermined. V was shortened by 8 bases and J by 0 bases, with 10 bases between the two germline ends. Germline V CDR1 and CDR2: MNHEY, SVGAGI. The length of the CDR3 is 14 residues. The CDR3: CASQTRATNEKLFF. The CDR3 DNA reads TGTGCCAGCCAGACTAGAGCAACTAATGAAAAACTGTTTTTT.

J is TRBJ1-2 and V is TRBV5-6; D is undetermined. CDR1 and CDR2 (germline): SGHDT, YYEEEE. Trimming took off 3 bases at V and 0 bases at J, with 15 bases between the two ends. The CDR3 spans 16 residues. The CDR3 nucleotides are TGTGCCAGCAGCTCGGAACACCCTCGAGCTAACTATGGCTACACCTTC. Translating gives CASSSEHPRANYGYTF.

This chain joins TRBV18 and TRBJ1-6, with 7 bases aligning to TRBD1. Trimming at V came to 4 bases and at J to 7 bases, leaving 4 bases not matched to a gene. The CDR3 covers 14 residues. Germline CDR1 reads KGHSH; CDR2 reads LQKENI. The CDR3 DNA reads TGTGCCAGCTCACAACAGGGGAGGAATTCACCCCTCCACTTT. This encodes CASSQQGRNSPLHF.

A word on this clone: A junction end diverges from the germline sequence, so it may reflect a read error. The V call is TRBV5-1, the J call TRBJ1-2; unclear D gene. Germline loops: CDR1 SGHRS, CDR2 YFSETQ. The CDR3 is 12 amino acids. The chain's CDR3 is CVSSTGNYGYTF. CDR3 sequence (DNA): TGCGTCAGCAGTACTGGGAACTATGGCTACACCTTC.

The V and J genes are TRBV18 and TRBJ1-5; 7 bases map to TRBD1. The CDR3 length is 17 residues. Germline lookup yields CDR1 KGHSH and CDR2 LQKENI. V lost 0 bases to trimming and J lost 5 bases; unmatched junction nucleotides: 10. CDR3 nucleotides: TGTGCCAGCTCACCACCTTTTCGTGACAGGGTCCATCAGCCCCAGCATTTT. This translates into CASSPPFRDRVHQPQHF. Variable domain in full (rest from reference TRBV18 and TRBJ1-5): NAGVMQNPRHLVRRRGQEARLRCSPMKGHSHVYWYRQLPEEGLKFMVYLQKENIIDESGMPKERFSAEFPKEGPSILRIQQVVRGDSAAYFCASSPPFRDRVHQPQHFGDGTRLSIL.

This chain connects TRBV27 to TRBJ2-3; D unclear. V lost 7 bases and J lost 0, with 11 bases in between. The V gene's germline CDR1 is MNHEY and CDR2 SMNVEV (reference sequence). This CDR3 region has 14 residues. Written as DNA, the CDR3 is TGTGCCAGCAATCCGGGCTTAAGCACAGATACGCAGTATTTT. This sequence encodes CASNPGLSTDTQYF.

Written as DNA, the CDR3 is TGTGCCAGCACCCCAATGGGGACAGAGACCTACAATGAGCAGTTCTTC. The encoded protein is CASTPMGTETYNEQFF. The J gene is TRBJ2-1, the V gene TRBV6-2 or TRBV6-3, with 7 positions matching TRBD1. The length of the CDR3 is 16 residues. The trim removed 7 bases at V and 2 bases at J, leaving 11 bases unmatched. CDR1 MNHEY and CDR2 SVGEGT come from the germline V gene.

The J gene is TRBJ1-1, the V gene TRBV13; 11 bases fit TRBD1. CDR1 is PRHDT and CDR2 is FYEKMQ in the germline V gene (reference sequence). The ends lost 5 bases at V and 5 bases at J; junction bases unmatched: 7. This CDR3 contains 15 residues. CDR3 nucleotides: TGTGCCAGCAGCGTAATAGGGACAGGGGGGACTGAAGCTTTCTTT. Its protein product is CASSVIGTGGTEAFF.

This clone was detected only a few times. The CDR3 here is CASSLAGQGTRNTEAFF. The CDR3 DNA reads TGTGCCAGCAGCTTGGCGGGACAGGGGACCCGGAACACTGAAGCTTTCTTT. The V gene is TRBV7-9, the J gene TRBJ1-1; TRBD1 agrees at 10 bases. V shed 3 bases, J shed 1 base, and the junction held 8 bases outside the gene matches. Germline V gene data show CDR1 as SEHNR and CDR2 as FQNEAQ (reference sequence). The CDR3 extends over 17 amino acids.

This sequence joins TRBV3-1 (or the pseudogene TRBV3-2) and TRBJ1-1; the D gene is possibly TRBD1 (6 bases). The CDR3 length is 15 residues. Trimming took off 3 bases at V and 7 bases at J, with 18 bases between the two ends. The V gene's germline CDR1 is LGHDT and CDR2 YNNKEL (reference sequence). The CDR3 reads CASSHKPGAKDEAFF. The CDR3 DNA reads as TGTGCCAGCAGCCACAAGCCAGGGGCCAAAGATGAAGCTTTCTTT.

V is TRBV5-1 and J is TRBJ1-1; 7 bases fit TRBD1. Per germline, CDR1 SGHRS and CDR2 YFSETQ. The trim removed 2 bases at V and 5 bases at J, leaving 6 bases unmatched. This CDR3 is built from 14 residues. CDR3 sequence reads: CASSLSQGITEAFF. The CDR3, as DNA: TGCGCCAGCAGCTTATCACAGGGGATAACTGAAGCTTTCTTT.

This clone was seen just once. The chain joins TRBV5-1 to TRBJ2-5, with 10 bases lining up with TRBD1. Per germline, CDR1 SGHRS and CDR2 YFSETQ. With V trimmed by 3 bases and J by 4 bases, 9 bases remained unmatched. The CDR3 has 16 amino acids. The DNA of the CDR3 is TGCGCCAGCAGCTGGAGCGGACAGGGGGTGAGAGAGACCCAGTACTTC. It translates to CASSWSGQGVRETQYF. The full variable domain, in which reference TRBV5-1 and TRBJ2-5 provide the parts outside the CDR3, is KAGVTQTPRYLIKTRGQQVTLSCSPISGHRSVSWYQQTPGQGLQFLFEYFSETQRNKGNFPGRFSGRQFSNSRSEMNVSTLELGDSALYLCASSWSGQGVRETQYFGPGTRLLVL.

CDR3 sequence: CASSPPGGRVEYGDTQYF. The CDR3 DNA sequence: TGTGCCAGTAGTCCGCCGGGGGGCAGGGTTGAATATGGAGATACGCAGTATTTT. The rearrangement joins TRBV19 to TRBJ2-3; TRBD2 might be the D (7 bases). Trimming shortened V by 5 bases and J by 5 bases, and 26 bases separated the two germline ends. CDR3 length: 18 amino acids. Germline loops: CDR1 LNHDA, CDR2 SQIVND (reference sequence).

This chain joins TRBV2 and TRBJ2-3; TRBD2 might be the D (6 bases). The CDR3 consists of 15 residues. Per germline, CDR1 SNHLY and CDR2 FYNNEI. Trimming took 2 bases from V and 2 from J, leaving 11 bases between them. CDR3 sequence: CASSESGVSTDTQYF. For the CDR3, the DNA is TGTGCCAGCAGTGAATCGGGAGTTTCCACAGATACGCAGTATTTT.

The V call is TRBV3-1 (or the pseudogene TRBV3-2), the J call TRBJ1-2; a weak D match, TRBD1 (5 bases). Germline V lookup: CDR1 LGHDT, CDR2 YNNKEL (reference sequence). The CDR3 has 16 residues. The V and J ends lost 0 bases and 0 bases respectively, with 11 bases between them. CDR3 sequence: CASSQDEDSTNYGYTF. In DNA form, the CDR3 reads TGTGCCAGCAGCCAAGACGAAGACAGCACTAACTATGGCTACACCTTC.

V is TRBV7-2 and J is TRBJ2-1; 9 nucleotides align to TRBD1. V gave up 5 bases and J gave up 10 bases; unmatched junction bases: 12. This CDR3 has 15 residues. Germline values: CDR1 SGHTA, CDR2 FQGNSA. The CDR3 region has the DNA TGTGCCAGCAGCCAGGACAGGGGTCAGGCGCGCGAGCAGTTCTTC. It translates to CASSQDRGQAREQFF.

This rearrangement joins TRBV4-1 to TRBJ1-4; D is possibly TRBD1 (5 bases). The V gene lost 3 bases and the J gene lost 6 bases, with 17 bases spanning the gap. Germline loops: CDR1 MGHRA, CDR2 YSYEKL. The CDR3 is 16 amino acids. The chain's CDR3 is CASSHGIGGGDEKLFF. CDR3 DNA: TGCGCCAGCAGCCATGGGATCGGTGGGGGTGATGAAAAACTGTTTTTT.

The chain recombines TRBV5-1 with TRBJ2-1; unclear D gene. V lost 0 bases to trimming and J lost 0 bases, with 7 bases between them. This CDR3 has 15 residues. From germline, CDR1 is SGHRS and CDR2 YFSETQ. The DNA for the CDR3 is TGCGCCAGCAGCTTGGTCATAGGCTCCTACAATGAGCAGTTCTTC. Protein sequence: CASSLVIGSYNEQFF.